This TCR beta chain was captured in a study of PD-1 blockade in classical Hodgkin lymphoma. The CDR3 is 15 residues long. CDR1 and CDR2 (germline): MNHEY, SMNVEV (reference sequence). After removal of 3 bases from V and 7 bases from J, the junction contained 7 bases not matched to a gene. Note on this clone: What it binds is unknown.

Whole-study results and caveats: Relative to healthy donors, newly diagnosed patients reportedly had lower baseline TCR diversity, which was reported as lower still in relapsed/refractory patients.

The table came from immunoSEQ multiplex PCR; TCRdb's copy has only in-frame clones and leaves some out. The sample records 70,000 or so clones, approximately 93% being singletons. Time point denoted: newly diagnosed, previously untreated cHL patient sample. Newly diagnosed, untreated classical Hodgkin lymphoma PBMCs served as comparison. The sample comprised peripheral blood mononuclear cells (PBMCs). The TCR comes from a human donor with classical Hodgkin lymphoma. The rearrangement links TRBV27 to TRBJ2-7; TRBD2 matches at 12 bases. The CDR3 sequence: CASSLELAGGYEQYF. The CDR3 bases are TGTGCCAGCAGTTTGGAGCTAGCGGGAGGGTATGAGCAGTACTTC.